What follows describes a single T cell receptor (beta chain). Its antigen is still unknown. Nothing much larger sits one base from this clone, and base qualities are not available. Participants were included only if at least one PBMC sample before ART initiation and at least two post-ART samples were available. Treatment was received in the United States of America by all participants with HIV. Before DNA extraction, cryopreserved samples of about 0.95-11 million PBMC were thawed and washed. At the time of the earliest PBMC sample, participants with HIV were aged between about 20 and 54 years. PBMC samples were contributed by each participant from 1-4 timepoints before ART initiation and 2-8 timepoints after ART initiation, with a median of 7 samples. Serial HIV viral load, CD4+ T-cell count, ART history and demographic data were obtained for every participant. A Qiagen kit on a QIAcube was used to extract genomic DNA from unsorted PBMC, with samples processed in batches of 12.

The data belong to a study of long-term antiretroviral therapy in people with HIV (dated by TCRdb to 2022 to 2024). Turning to the overall study: The earliest samples were collected about a decade before the 2015 WHO recommendation for immediate ART, when ART was typically delayed until CD4 counts fell. This retrospective serial study examined whether starting ART and sustained HIV suppression were associated with changes in the composition and diversity of the TRB repertoire in peripheral blood. A total of some 210 cryopreserved PBMC samples were contributed to the cohort by 30 adults with confirmed HIV infection, with samples collected serially over a mean of roughly six years (range 1-12). Among the roughly 30 participants with HIV, eleven were female. Test extractions of a monoclonal T-cell line alongside 30 or so polyclonal samples showed no cross-contamination during QIAcube processing.

From the germline V gene, CDR1 is SGHRS and CDR2 is YFSETQ. V is clipped by 4 bases and J by 2 bases, and the sequence between their germline boundaries is 3 bases long. Including cysteine and phenylalanine, the CDR3 has 11 amino acids. Left in the record is the CDR3 DNA by itself, 33 bases read in frame from the first base. The immunoSEQ hsTCRB v3.0 assay was used at survey level resolution to sequence the TRB variable region. A depth of roughly 35,000-55,000 T-cell genomes per sample was targeted for TRB sequencing. An Illumina MiSeq with a v3 150-cycle kit was used to sequence the pooled TRB libraries. The original pipeline was this. Repertoire analysis ran in R within a reproducible Nextflow workflow covering QC, data transformation and analysis. Custom analyses were implemented in LymphoSeq2, an R package for AIRR-Seq data exploration. Four samples that yielded fewer than 5000 total TRB sequences were excluded, so that under 200 HIV repertoires were analyzed. Among the roughly 200 retained HIV repertoires, under 65 were collected before ART initiation and approximately 130 after ART initiation. Repertoires were downsampled to 5000 TRB nucleotide sequences, with summary statistics averaged over 100 downsampling iterations. Only TRB sequences with CDR3 regions of at least seven amino acids were retained for analysis. Diversity was assessed using a clonality score derived from Shannon entropy and using the Gini coefficient. In the repertoire networks, any two of the top 5000 CDR3 amino acid sequences were linked whenever the two sequences differed by an edit distance of one. Antigen specificity groups and MHC restriction were predicted for TRB CDR3 amino acid sequences with GLIPH2. To flag known associations with CMV, EBV, HIV or tissue antigens, CDR3 amino acid sequences were compared against VDJdb and McPAS-TCR. Pre-ART, post-ART and control groups were compared with Wilcoxon signed-rank tests and Holm-Bonferroni correction. Held by TCRdb, this immuneACCESS table contains in-frame sequences only and omits some clones. Under half of the omission traces to an unresolved V gene where checked; the cause of the rest is unknown. V and J calls plus clone size are reproduced from that table; the DNA served to infer D and trimming. The sample table holds fewer than 25,000 clones, of which 95% were seen once. The ten largest clones take up 2% to 2.5% of the sample.

Results the study describes overall, beyond this receptor: Because pre-ART samples had limited cell numbers, profiling was done on unsorted PBMC rather than on sorted CD4+ and CD8+ T cells. Expanded TRB clones identified before ART initiation dominated the repertoire across all time points, though the dominance fluctuated and decreased in many PLHIV after ART. Owing to limited PBMC availability, only the TCR beta chain was sequenced, without alpha chain pairing. Samples dated from 2004 to 2017, and the ART regimens used may be less effective than current ones. Narrower CDR3 length ranges were observed in HIV repertoires than in controls, and an antigen-experienced repertoire with only a slight naive shift after ART was suggested by the network structure. ART initiation was associated with a significant increase in TRB diversity, but diversity stayed significantly below transplant donor controls even after long-term ART. Inferences about post-ART repertoire changes are limited because no data were available on ART adherence, viral resistance or therapy changes.

The sequencing here drew on unsorted PBMCs, taken 4.9 years after starting antiretroviral therapy. This chain joins TRBV5-1 to TRBJ2-5, with the D gene not confidently named. The sequence derives from a woman between 50 and 59 years old with HIV. This receptor has the CDR3 CASSVQETQYF. The nucleotide sequence is given as TGCGCCAGCAGCGTACAAGAGACCCAGTACTTC.